These 2 T cell receptor beta chains originate from one sample sequenced in a study of blood T cell repertoires in COVID-19. Profiled with immunoSEQ multiplex PCR; TCRdb holds only in-frame clones, not every one. The table shows approximately 250,000 clones, with around four fifths occurring only once. Sample: peripheral blood. The receptor set was obtained from a man in his 60s who had recovered from COVID-19.

This clone turned up a few times. The chain has TRBV30 and TRBJ2-1; 11 bases fit TRBD2. The CDR3 length is 14 residues. Per the germline V gene, CDR1 is GTSNPN and CDR2 is SVGIG (reference sequence). V lost 8 bases, J lost 4 bases, and 7 bases stayed unmatched. CDR3 DNA sequence: TGTGCCCGCGTATCTAGCGGGAGGTACAATGAGCAGTTCTTC. Protein: CARVSSGRYNEQFF.

A note on this clone: This same CDR3 is encoded by further DNA sequences in the sample. The V and J genes are TRBV27 and TRBJ1-6; D may be TRBD1 (6 bases). The CDR3 length is 14 residues. CDR1 and CDR2 from the germline V gene are MNHEY and SMNVEV (reference sequence). V dropped 0 bases and J dropped 7 bases, with 7 bases sitting between them. The CDR3 DNA is TGTGCCAGCAGTTTATCGACAGGCAATTCACCCCTCCACTTT. Encoded protein: CASSLSTGNSPLHF.